This TCR beta chain was observed in a study of shared clonotypes between healthy human individuals. Study summary: Each donor had three CD4 naive, three CD4 memory, two CD8 naive and one CD8 memory plate. Study conclusions and caveats: The study drew on few donors, limiting represented genetic and exposure-history diversity.

In germline, CDR1 is SGHTA, CDR2 FQGTGA. The CDR3 has 13 residues. Trimming took off 3 bases at V and 7 bases at J, with 10 bases between the two ends. Some clones are missing from TCRdb's copy, which holds only in-frame ones; the method was immunoSEQ multiplex PCR. The sample lists over a million clones, roughly 95% seen once, with 1.2% in the top ten. As concerns this clone: Its antigen is unknown.

Sequenced input: naive CD4+ T cells sorted from blood. Indicated subset: CD45RA+ positively selected. The receptor was isolated from a man aged 25 to 45 in good health. The genes are TRBV7-3 and TRBJ1-5; D possibly corresponds to TRBD1 (5 bases). CDR3 amino acids: CASSLGREQPQHF. DNA of the CDR3: TGTGCCAGCAGCTTGGGCAGGGAACAGCCCCAGCATTTT.